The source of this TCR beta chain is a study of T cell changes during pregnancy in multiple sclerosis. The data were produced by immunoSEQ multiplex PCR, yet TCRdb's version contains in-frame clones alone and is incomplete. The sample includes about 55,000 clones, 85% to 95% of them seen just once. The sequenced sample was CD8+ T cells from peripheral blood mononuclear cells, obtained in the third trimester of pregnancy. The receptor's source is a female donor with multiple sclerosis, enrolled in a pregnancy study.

The CDR3 coding sequence is TGCGCCAGCAGCCAAGCTCTGTCCCGGGTCAATGAGCAGTTCTTC. It codes for CASSQALSRVNEQFF. The chain is built from TRBV4-1 and TRBJ2-1; no clear D gene. Between the trimmed V and J ends, which lost 1 base and 6 bases, there was a span of 13 bases. Per germline, CDR1 MGHRA and CDR2 YSYEKL. This CDR3 is built from 15 residues.